This record concerns one T cell receptor (beta chain) sequence. As yet, its antigen is unknown. This CDR3 spans 15 amino acids. Germline V gene data show CDR1 as MNHEY and CDR2 as SMNVEV (reference sequence). V gave up 1 base and J gave up 2 bases, with 12 bases separating them. The sample originates from a study of cytomegalovirus exposure and HLA in healthy donors. Overall study findings and caveats: Researchers reported from a later analysis that most CMV-associated TCR beta chains appeared HLA-restricted. V- and J-gene trimming in TCR beta was tied to a missense DCLRE1C variant by an analysis performed later. TCR beta V segments were, for the most part, productive about 87% or about 30% of the time in an earlier analysis.

The PCR made use of 60 Vbeta and 13 Jbeta primers. Only in-frame clones appear in the TCRdb table, and some are missing; sequencing was by immunoSEQ multiplex PCR. This table holds 100,000 to 150,000 clones, under 90% found once. This clonotype originated in a woman in her forties in good health and CMV-seropositive. The chain combines TRBV27 with TRBJ2-7; D might be TRBD1 (6 bases). The material sequenced was PBMCs. The CDR3 region has the DNA TGTGCCAGCAGTTTATTGCCAGGGGCCACCTACGAGCAGTACTTC. Translating gives CASSLLPGATYEQYF.